These 14 T cell receptor beta chains share one sample of origin, sequenced in a study of patients and donors after allogeneic stem cell transplantation. TCRdb reprocessed the RT-PCR reads via MiXCR and lists one record per CDR3 protein. The sample lists about 90,000 distinct CDR3 sequences; around 46% were seen once. Sequenced: blood, either unsorted or a sorted T cell fraction (not recorded which). The receptors derive from a human donor who was either an allogeneic HSCT recipient or a stem cell or donor lymphocyte infusion donor (not recorded which). It is not recorded whose cells these are; they may come from a transplant donor.

This clonotype was detected a few times. The chain employs TRBV2 and TRBJ1-2, with 10 bases lining up with TRBD1. Germline assignment: CDR1 SNHLY and CDR2 FYNNEI. The length of the CDR3 is 13 residues. V shed 4 bases and J 4 bases; nucleotides not matched to a gene: 0. CDR3 loop: CASSGTGGYGYTF. The CDR3 DNA is TGTGCCAGCAGTGGGACAGGGGGCTATGGCTACACCTTC.

The chain employs TRBV6-5 and TRBJ2-3, with 10 bases that match TRBD1. This CDR3 contains 15 residues. V dropped 10 bases and J dropped 4; count of bases not matched to a gene: 11. Germline V lookup: CDR1 MNHEY, CDR2 SVGAGI. The DNA for the CDR3 is TGTGCCAACCTTAGGGGGGACAGGGGTTCAGATACGCAGTATTTT. Translating it yields CANLRGDRGSDTQYF.

The chain joins TRBV20-1 to TRBJ1-4, with 8 bases that match TRBD1. The J segment lost 4 bases and the V segment lost 4 bases, leaving 8 bases of the junction unmatched. Germline V gives CDR1 DFQATT, CDR2 SNEGSKA (reference sequence). The length of the CDR3 is 15 residues. The CDR3 protein is CSATRRDRHNEKLFF. In nucleotides, the CDR3 is TGCAGTGCTACACGCCGGGACAGGCATAATGAAAAACTGTTTTTT.

This chain links TRBV5-1 with TRBJ2-2, with 7 nucleotides matching TRBD1. This CDR3 comprises 14 residues. V was clipped by 4 bases and J by 5 bases; unmatched bases: 5. CDR1 is SGHRS, CDR2 YFSETQ, per germline. The CDR3: CASSATTGTGELFF. DNA for the CDR3: TGCGCCAGCAGCGCGACGACAGGGACCGGGGAGCTGTTTTTT.

This clonotype was detected only a few times. J is TRBJ2-6 and V is TRBV20-1; 9 bases fit TRBD2. The CDR3 totals 18 residues. Per germline, CDR1 DFQATT and CDR2 SNEGSKA (reference sequence). The V segment lost 0 bases and the J segment 4 bases; nucleotides outside the gene matches: 10. The CDR3 region has the DNA TGCAGTGCTAGAGATCAAACTAGCGGGTTTTACGGGGCCAACGTCCTGACTTTC. Translation gives CSARDQTSGFYGANVLTF.

The V call is TRBV12-3 or TRBV12-4, the J call TRBJ1-2; possible D gene TRBD1, 6 bases. This CDR3 is 12 amino acids long. Trimming pared 4 bases from V and 5 bases from J, leaving 8 bases between. The CDR3 loop reads CASSWGAYGYTF. The CDR3 DNA sequence: TGTGCCAGCAGTTGGGGGGCGTATGGCTACACCTTC.

The V call is TRBV4-3, the J call TRBJ1-5; D gene uncertain. The length of the CDR3 is 13 residues. The V end was cut by 0 bases, the J end by 10 bases, with 10 bases between. Germline V gene lookup returns CDR1 LGHNA and CDR2 YSLEER. CDR3 DNA sequence: TGCGCCAGCAGCCAAGACCTACTAGAACCCCAGCATTTT. Residues: CASSQDLLEPQHF.

This chain connects TRBV10-3 to TRBJ1-2; 7 nucleotides line up with TRBD1. There are 15 residues in the CDR3. The J segment lost 0 bases and the V segment lost 5 bases, leaving 6 bases of the junction unmatched. Germline V gene lookup returns CDR1 ENHRY and CDR2 SYGVKD. The CDR3: CAISLDRTSNYGYTF. The CDR3 DNA reads TGTGCCATCAGTCTGGACAGGACGTCTAACTATGGCTACACCTTC.

The chain is built from TRBV29-1 and TRBJ2-3; TRBD1 matches at 8 bases. From germline, CDR1 is SQVTM and CDR2 ANQGSEA. The J segment lost 12 bases and the V segment lost 3 bases, leaving 14 bases of the junction unmatched. The CDR3 loop spans 14 amino acids. The CDR3 nucleotides are TGCAGCGTTGAGGCGCAGGGGGCCACTAGTAAACAGTATTTT. Amino acids: CSVEAQGATSKQYF.

CDR3 in DNA: TGCAGTGCTAGAAACTCGGGTTACGAGCAGTTCTTC. This codes for CSARNSGYEQFF. The chain combines TRBV20-1 with TRBJ2-1; D gene unclear. This CDR3 is built from 12 residues. Germline V lookup: CDR1 DFQATT, CDR2 SNEGSKA (reference sequence). V was clipped by 2 bases and J by 10 bases, with 12 bases between them.

This clonotype occurred a few times. The chain is built from TRBV11-2 and TRBJ1-2, with TRBD1 identical over 7 bases. V lost 5 bases and J lost 3; bases outside the gene matches: 3. Germline-derived CDR1 and CDR2 are SGHAT and FQNNGV. This CDR3 has 13 amino acids. The CDR3 spells CASSVGQDYGYTF. DNA for the CDR3: TGTGCCAGCAGCGTCGGACAGGACTATGGCTACACCTTC.

V is TRBV12-3 or TRBV12-4 and J is TRBJ1-3; TRBD1 agrees at 8 bases. This CDR3 comprises 14 residues. V shed 5 bases and J 0 bases; nucleotides not matched to a gene: 0. The CDR3 bases are TGTGCCAGCAGTCAGGGGGCCTCTGGAAACACCATATATTTT. As protein: CASSQGASGNTIYF.

The chain recombines TRBV7-2 with TRBJ1-2; no clear D. Germline lookup yields CDR1 SGHTA and CDR2 FQGNSA. The CDR3 runs to 14 residues. V was trimmed by 5 bases and J by 8 bases, leaving 18 bases between them. CDR3 coding DNA: TGTGCCAGCAGCGACGGCGGAGTCAAGAGGGGCTACACCTTC. Translating gives CASSDGGVKRGYTF.

This clonotype has ten or more counts. V and J are TRBV5-1 and TRBJ1-3; D call uncertain. The CDR3 extends over 11 amino acids. The germline gives CDR1 SGHRS, CDR2 YFSETQ. Trimming stripped 4 bases from V and 4 bases from J, with 3 bases between. CDR3 loop: CASSEGNTIYF. CDR3 sequence (DNA): TGCGCCAGCAGCGAGGGAAACACCATATATTTT.